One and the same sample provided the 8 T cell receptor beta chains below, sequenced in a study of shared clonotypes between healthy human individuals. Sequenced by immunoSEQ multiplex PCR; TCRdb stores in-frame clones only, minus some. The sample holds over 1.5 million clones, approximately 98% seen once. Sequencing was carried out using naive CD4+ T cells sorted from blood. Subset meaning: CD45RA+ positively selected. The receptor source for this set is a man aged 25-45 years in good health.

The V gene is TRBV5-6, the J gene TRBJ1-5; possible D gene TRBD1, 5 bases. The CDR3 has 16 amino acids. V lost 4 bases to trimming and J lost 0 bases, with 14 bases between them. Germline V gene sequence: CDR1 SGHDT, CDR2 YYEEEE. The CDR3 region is CASSGGTDYSNQPQHF. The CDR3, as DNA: TGTGCCAGCAGCGGTGGGACGGATTATAGCAATCAGCCCCAGCATTTT.

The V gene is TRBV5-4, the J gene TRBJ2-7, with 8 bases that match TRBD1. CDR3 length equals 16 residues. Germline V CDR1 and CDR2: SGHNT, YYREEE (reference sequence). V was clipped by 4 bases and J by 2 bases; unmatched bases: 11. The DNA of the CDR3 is TGTGCCAGCAGCCCCCGAGACAGGGGACCGGCCTACGAGCAGTACTTC. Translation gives CASSPRDRGPAYEQYF.

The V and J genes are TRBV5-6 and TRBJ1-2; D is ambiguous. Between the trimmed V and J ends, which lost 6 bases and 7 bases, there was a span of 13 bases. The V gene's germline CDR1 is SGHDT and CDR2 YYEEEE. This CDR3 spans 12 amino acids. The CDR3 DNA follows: TGTGCCAGCACCGTCGCCGGGTTTGGCTACACCTTC. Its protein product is CASTVAGFGYTF.

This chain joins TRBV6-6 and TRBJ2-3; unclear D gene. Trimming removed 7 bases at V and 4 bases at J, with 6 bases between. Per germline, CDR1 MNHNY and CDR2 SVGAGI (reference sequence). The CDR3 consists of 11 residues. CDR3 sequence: CASKIADTQYF. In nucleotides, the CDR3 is TGTGCCAGCAAGATCGCAGATACGCAGTATTTT.

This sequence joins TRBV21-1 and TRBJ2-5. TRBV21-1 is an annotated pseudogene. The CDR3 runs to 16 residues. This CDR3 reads CASSMGPHPRQETQYF. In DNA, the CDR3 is TGTGCCAGCAGCATGGGTCCACACCCCCGCCAAGAGACCCAGTACTTC.

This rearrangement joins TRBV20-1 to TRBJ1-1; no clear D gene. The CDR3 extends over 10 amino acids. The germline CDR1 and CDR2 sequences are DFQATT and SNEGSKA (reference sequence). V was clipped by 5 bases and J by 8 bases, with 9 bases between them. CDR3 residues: CSASADEAFF. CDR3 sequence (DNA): TGCAGTGCTTCGGCAGACGAAGCTTTCTTT.

The CDR3: CASSLAVAGGGEQFF. Written as DNA, the CDR3 is TGTGCCAGCAGCTTAGCAGTTGCGGGAGGGGGAGAGCAGTTCTTC. This chain joins TRBV11-3 and TRBJ2-1; the match to TRBD2 covers 9 bases. Germline-derived CDR1 and CDR2 are SGHNT and YENEEA. J was trimmed by 10 bases and V by 1 base; bases with no gene match: 8. This CDR3 is built from 15 residues.

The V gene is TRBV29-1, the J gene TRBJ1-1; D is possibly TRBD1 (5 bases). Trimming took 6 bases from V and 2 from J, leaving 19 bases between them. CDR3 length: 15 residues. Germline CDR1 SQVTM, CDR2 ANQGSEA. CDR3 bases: TGCAGCGTGAGAGGGACGGCCGGTCCTAACACTGAAGCTTTCTTT. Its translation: CSVRGTAGPNTEAFF.